Below are 16 T cell receptor beta chains sequenced from a single sample in a study of blood T cell repertoires in COVID-19 (dated by TCRdb to the early 2020s). To prepare the library, the immunoSEQ multiplex PCR assay was applied. The clones in this table, taken by TCRdb from immuneACCESS, are in-frame only. Not every clone is retained; where verified, under half of the shortfall comes from an unresolved V gene, and the cause of the rest is unknown. This sample lists roughly 230,000 clones; approximately 91% were detected once. 0.7% of the sample lies in the top ten. Sequences were obtained from peripheral blood. Receptors were obtained from a human donor in a cohort sampled during active COVID-19.

This clone has a handful of counts. This chain links TRBV6-4 with TRBJ1-5; TRBD1 matches 7 bases. The CDR3 sequence is 17 residues long. V lost 6 bases and J lost 9; bases outside the gene matches: 20. Germline CDR1 MRHNA, CDR2 SNTAGT. CDR3 sequence reads: CASSEGTTGLLAWPQHF. The CDR3 DNA is TGTGCCAGCAGCGAGGGGACGACAGGGCTCCTCGCGTGGCCCCAGCATTTT.

The chain carries TRBV6-1 and TRBJ1-2; unclear D gene. Trimming removed 3 bases at V and 3 bases at J, with 14 bases between. The CDR3 loop spans 15 amino acids. CDR1 MNHNS and CDR2 SASEGT come from the germline V gene. CDR3 sequence (DNA): TGTGCCAGCAGTGACCCCCGGGTTTTCGACTATGGCTACACCTTC. It translates to CASSDPRVFDYGYTF.

The genes are TRBV24-1 and TRBJ2-7, with D hard to call. The CDR3 covers 13 residues. CDR1 is KGHDR, CDR2 SFDVKD, per germline. Between the trimmed V and J ends, which lost 0 bases and 5 bases, there was a span of 7 bases. For the CDR3, the DNA is TGTGCCACCAGTGATTTGGTGGCAGACGAGCAGTACTTC. As protein: CATSDLVADEQYF.

The chain employs TRBV6-5 and TRBJ2-7, with D possibly matching TRBD2 (5 bases). Per germline, CDR1 MNHEY and CDR2 SVGAGI. The V end lost 8 bases, the J end lost 3 bases, and 11 bases lay between the germline ends. This CDR3 is 12 amino acids long. The CDR3 coding sequence is TGTGCCAGCGTGGGAGAGTTCTACGAGCAGTACTTC. This encodes CASVGEFYEQYF.

This chain uses TRBV28 with TRBJ1-4; D remains ambiguous. The CDR3 is 14 amino acids. Between the trimmed V and J ends, which lost 3 bases and 7 bases, there was a span of 12 bases. Germline loops: CDR1 MDHEN, CDR2 SYDVKM. The CDR3 nucleotides read TGTGCCAGCAGTTTCTACGGGATTGGTGAAAAACTGTTTTTT. Residues: CASSFYGIGEKLFF. Full variable domain (outside the CDR3, taken from reference TRBV28 and TRBJ1-4): DVKVTQSSRYLVKRTGEKVFLECVQDMDHENMFWYRQDPGLGLRLIYFSYDVKMKEKGDIPEGYSVSREKKERFSLILESASTNQTSMYLCASSFYGIGEKLFFGSGTQLSVL.

This clone was counted once. The rearrangement links TRBV6-2 or TRBV6-3 to TRBJ2-7; the D gene is possibly TRBD1 (7 bases). CDR1 and CDR2 (germline): MNHEY, SVGEGT. Trimming removed 0 bases from V and 4 bases from J, with 22 bases in between. This CDR3 is built from 18 residues. In DNA form, the CDR3 reads TGTGCCAGCAGTTACTCGATTCGTGAGGAGACAGGGAGGTACGAGCAGTACTTC. This sequence encodes CASSYSIREETGRYEQYF.

With respect to this clone: The sample carries other DNA sequences with the same CDR3. This chain connects TRBV6-5 to TRBJ1-3, with D unclear. Between the trimmed V and J ends, which lost 0 bases and 4 bases, there was a span of 4 bases. The CDR3 totals 13 residues. Germline V CDR1 and CDR2: MNHEY, SVGAGI. The CDR3 is CASSYSLGNTIYF. The DNA for the CDR3 is TGTGCCAGCAGTTACTCCTTAGGAAACACCATATATTTT.

This clone was observed once. The V call is TRBV3-1 (or the pseudogene TRBV3-2), the J call TRBJ2-7, with 13 bases fitting TRBD2. V shed 4 bases and J 6 bases; nucleotides not matched to a gene: 3. Germline-derived CDR1 and CDR2 are LGHDT and YNNKEL (reference sequence). This CDR3 has 14 residues. The CDR3 DNA follows: TGTGCCAGCAGCCGGGGGACTAGCGGGGTCGAGCAGTACTTC. Translating it yields CASSRGTSGVEQYF.

The V and J genes are TRBV11-2 and TRBJ1-4; tentatively, D is TRBD1 (5 bases). CDR3 length: 14 amino acids. Germline V gene sequence: CDR1 SGHAT, CDR2 FQNNGV. Between the trimmed V and J ends, which lost 3 bases and 3 bases, there was a span of 8 bases. CDR3 nucleotide sequence: TGTGCCAGCAGCTTGGGGCCCCCTAATGAAAAACTGTTTTTT. Its protein is CASSLGPPNEKLFF.

V is TRBV27 and J is TRBJ1-6; no firm D call. The CDR3 is 15 amino acids. Per the germline V gene, CDR1 is MNHEY and CDR2 is SMNVEV (reference sequence). Trimming cost V 3 bases and J 8 bases, with 14 bases left between them. CDR3: CASSLDRGPHSPLHF. The CDR3 nucleotides are TGTGCCAGCAGTTTGGACCGGGGTCCGCATTCACCCCTCCACTTT.

The chain is built from TRBV4-2 and TRBJ2-3; weak D call: TRBD2 (6 bases). The germline gives CDR1 LGHNA, CDR2 YNFKEQ. V lost 6 bases to trimming and J lost 0 bases, with 10 bases between them. The CDR3 is made up of 14 amino acids. The CDR3: CASRAGTSTDTQYF. DNA of the CDR3: TGTGCCAGCAGGGCGGGGACTAGCACAGATACGCAGTATTTT.

This rearrangement joins TRBV18 to TRBJ2-7; the match to TRBD1 covers 11 bases. In germline, CDR1 is KGHSH, CDR2 LQKENI. This CDR3 is built from 18 residues. V dropped 3 bases and J dropped 0; count of bases not matched to a gene: 10. In DNA form, the CDR3 reads TGTGCCAGCTCACCGCCCGGGACAGGGGGTGTGAGCTCCTACGAGCAGTACTTC. Translated, it gives CASSPPGTGGVSSYEQYF.

Only a few counts were recorded for this clone. V is TRBV19 and J is TRBJ1-2; possible D gene TRBD1, 5 bases. The germline V gene has CDR1 LNHDA and CDR2 SQIVND (reference sequence). This CDR3 is built from 13 residues. V was pared by 6 bases and J by 7 bases, with 15 bases between. The CDR3 nucleotides read TGTGCCAGTAGCTGGGAGGGGCGCGGTGGCTACACCTTC. Protein: CASSWEGRGGYTF.

V and J are TRBV19 and TRBJ2-7, with a possible D match to TRBD1 (5 bases). Trimming took off 5 bases at V and 3 bases at J, with 11 bases between the two ends. The CDR3 loop spans 13 amino acids. Germline assignment: CDR1 LNHDA and CDR2 SQIVND (reference sequence). The CDR3 spells CASSPGHGYEQYF. CDR3 coding DNA: TGTGCCAGTAGTCCCGGACACGGCTACGAGCAGTACTTC.

Details on this clone: This sample also contains other DNA sequences that code for the same CDR3. J is TRBJ2-7 and V is TRBV5-6; 10 bases fit TRBD1. Germline CDR1 reads SGHDT; CDR2 reads YYEEEE. The CDR3 loop spans 14 amino acids. V trimming: 0 bases; J trimming: 4 bases; junction bases outside the gene matches: 1. CDR3 sequence reads: CASSLGQGAYEQYF. As DNA, the CDR3 is TGTGCCAGCAGCTTGGGACAGGGGGCTTACGAGCAGTACTTC.

The chain recombines TRBV4-2 with TRBJ2-3, with D uncertain. The V gene lost 3 bases and the J gene lost 4 bases, with 8 bases spanning the gap. This CDR3 is 13 amino acids long. The germline gives CDR1 LGHNA, CDR2 YNFKEQ. This CDR3 reads CASSQEKADTQYF. The CDR3 DNA reads TGTGCCAGCAGCCAGGAGAAGGCAGATACGCAGTATTTT.